This TCR beta chain was documented in a study of blood T cell repertoires in COVID-19. Study-level background: Samples taken during acute and convalescent COVID-19 were collected in the United States, Italy and Spain. PBMCs, B-cell-depleted T cells, or T cells were the source of the cDNA or gDNA that made up the material.

As handled by the study authors: Using reference gene primer amplification, nucleated cell counts were estimated. Sequencing was performed with immunoSEQ multiplex PCR; in TCRdb, only in-frame clones are kept and a portion is missing. V and J calls and clone size are as listed in that table; D and trimming were resolved from the DNA. The sample lists more than 75,000 clones; about 86% were seen once. The germline CDR1 and CDR2 sequences are MNHEY and SMNVEV (reference sequence). This CDR3 is 14 amino acids long. Trimming removed 5 bases at V and 6 bases at J, with 16 bases between. The receptor was derived from a man older than 75 with active or convalescent COVID-19. V is TRBV27 and J is TRBJ1-1; D might be TRBD1 (6 bases). The sequenced material came from peripheral blood. The CDR3 DNA is TGTGCCAGCAGTCCGGGGGGCCTCGGTGCTGAAGCTTTCTTT. It specifies CASSPGGLGAEAFF.